The 15 T cell receptor beta chains below all came from one sample that was sequenced in a study of technical replicates of blood from a handful of donors. The table came from immunoSEQ multiplex PCR; TCRdb's copy has only in-frame clones and leaves some out. This table has some 87,000 clones, about 92% appearing once. The sequenced sample consisted of T cells isolated from PBMCs. The source is a human donor in good health.

V and J are TRBV2 and TRBJ2-2; D possibly corresponds to TRBD1 (6 bases). From germline, CDR1 is SNHLY and CDR2 FYNNEI. Between the trimmed V and J ends, which lost 5 bases and 3 bases, there was a span of 10 bases. The CDR3 spans 14 residues. CDR3 sequence (DNA): TGTGCCAGCAGTCAGGGGTATGACACCGGGGAGCTGTTTTTT. Amino acid sequence: CASSQGYDTGELFF.

V gene TRBV27 combines with J gene TRBJ2-7; a weak D match, TRBD1 (6 bases). The CDR3 has 15 amino acids. Trimming removed 4 bases from V and 1 base from J, with 14 bases in between. Per germline, CDR1 MNHEY and CDR2 SMNVEV (reference sequence). The CDR3 coding sequence is TGTGCCAGCAGTTCGTTACAGGGTAGATCCTACGAGCAGTACTTC. This gives the protein CASSSLQGRSYEQYF.

The J gene is TRBJ2-3, the V gene TRBV14; 8 nucleotides agree with TRBD2. The CDR3 is 15 amino acids. Germline values: CDR1 SGHDN, CDR2 FVKESK. The ends lost 2 bases at V and 5 bases at J; junction bases unmatched: 6. CDR3 region: CASSQPGLDRDTQYF. The CDR3 coding sequence is TGTGCCAGCAGCCAACCGGGACTAGATAGAGATACGCAGTATTTT.

As to this clone: At one end the junction does not follow the germline gene, possibly because of a read error. V and J are TRBV10-3 and TRBJ1-2; 7 bases agree with TRBD1. CDR3 length: 13 residues. CDR1 ENHRY and CDR2 SYGVKD come from the germline V gene. The chain's CDR3 is CASSPTGVDGYTF. The CDR3 nucleotides are TGTGCCAGCAGTCCCACAGGGGTGGATGGCTACACCTTC.

This clone was observed once. V usage is TRBV11-2 and J usage is TRBJ2-2; TRBD2 matches 8 bases. The V gene's germline CDR1 is SGHAT and CDR2 FQNNGV. After removal of 4 bases from V and 4 bases from J, the junction contained 8 bases not matched to a gene. The CDR3 sequence is 16 residues long. Written as DNA, the CDR3 is TGTGCCAGCAGCTCCGTATCTAGCGGGCCCACCGGGGAGCTGTTTTTT. Residues: CASSSVSSGPTGELFF.

This clone was recorded only once. The chain couples TRBV29-1 to TRBJ1-2, with 10 bases identical to TRBD1. Germline V gives CDR1 SQVTM, CDR2 ANQGSEA. The CDR3 length is 13 residues. The junction had 3 bases not matched to a gene; V was cut back by 4 bases and J by 4 bases. The CDR3 reads CSVARTGGYGYTF. CDR3 bases: TGCAGCGTTGCGAGGACAGGGGGCTATGGCTACACCTTC.

This chain connects TRBV7-2 to TRBJ2-1; 8 nucleotides line up with TRBD2. The CDR3 runs to 17 residues. Germline trimming cut 1 base from V and 7 bases from J; bases unmatched to any gene: 12. The germline CDR1 and CDR2 sequences are SGHTA and FQGNSA. Written as DNA, the CDR3 is TGTGCCAGCAGCTTAGATTTAGCGGGACTGCGGCGGAATGAGCAGTTCTTC. It specifies CASSLDLAGLRRNEQFF.

The rearrangement joins TRBV19 to TRBJ2-2; TRBD2 matches at 10 bases. The CDR3 totals 13 residues. Unmatched junction bases numbered 4, after V lost 6 bases and J lost 9 bases. CDR1 is LNHDA, CDR2 SQIVND, per germline (reference sequence). CDR3 in DNA: TGTGCCAGTAGCACGGGACTAGCGAGGGAGCTGTTTTTT. It specifies CASSTGLARELFF.

The count of this clone is one. The chain has TRBV6-1 and TRBJ1-2; D is uncertain. V dropped 1 base and J dropped 3 bases, with 9 bases sitting between them. The CDR3 is 14 amino acids. Germline V lookup: CDR1 MNHNS, CDR2 SASEGT. The CDR3 reads CASSEVGSYYGYTF. The CDR3, as DNA: TGTGCCAGCAGTGAAGTCGGTAGTTACTATGGCTACACCTTC.

The chain joins TRBV7-3 to TRBJ2-3, with 7 bases fitting TRBD1. From germline, CDR1 is SGHTA and CDR2 FQGTGA. The CDR3 covers 13 residues. V shed 9 bases, J shed 8 bases, and the junction held 11 bases outside the gene matches. CDR3 bases: TGTGCCAGTAGCCGACAGGGCTCCAGTACGCAGTATTTT. Amino acid sequence: CASSRQGSSTQYF.

In this sample, this clone turned up a few times. V gene TRBV19 combines with J gene TRBJ1-1; no reliable D call. This CDR3 is built from 16 residues. The V end lost 1 base, the J end lost 4 bases, and 16 bases lay between the germline ends. Germline values: CDR1 LNHDA, CDR2 SQIVND (reference sequence). The CDR3 DNA follows: TGTGCCAGTAGTATAGCCAATAAAGGAGGGTTCACTGAAGCTTTCTTT. Protein: CASSIANKGGFTEAFF.

The chain links TRBV10-3 to TRBJ2-7; 8 bases fit TRBD2. Germline V gene lookup returns CDR1 ENHRY and CDR2 SYGVKD. The V and J ends lost 0 bases and 4 bases, in that order; junction bases with no gene match: 8. The CDR3 consists of 16 residues. CDR3: CAISESLAGNLYEQYF. Here the CDR3 DNA reads TGTGCCATCAGTGAGTCTTTAGCGGGAAATCTGTACGAGCAGTACTTC.

The rearrangement links TRBV28 to TRBJ2-7; 9 nucleotides line up with TRBD1. CDR1 and CDR2 from the germline V gene are MDHEN and SYDVKM. With V trimmed by 3 bases and J by 3 bases, 12 bases remained unmatched. The length of the CDR3 is 17 residues. CDR3 sequence reads: CASSFVRARDRDYEQYF. The CDR3 DNA follows: TGTGCCAGCAGTTTTGTTAGGGCCAGGGACAGGGACTACGAGCAGTACTTC.

The rearrangement uses TRBV7-2 and TRBJ1-1; no clear D. This CDR3 comprises 15 residues. The V end was cut by 2 bases, the J end by 2 bases, with 12 bases between. Germline assignment: CDR1 SGHTA and CDR2 FQGNSA. CDR3 residues: CASSLQPGINTEAFF. The CDR3 region has the DNA TGTGCCAGCAGCTTACAGCCGGGAATAAACACTGAAGCTTTCTTT.

The CDR3 spells CASSLGAGSYEQYF. CDR3 nucleotide sequence: TGTGCCAGCAGCTTAGGGGCAGGATCCTACGAGCAGTACTTC. This rearrangement joins TRBV11-2 to TRBJ2-7; no clear D. Germline V lookup: CDR1 SGHAT, CDR2 FQNNGV. The CDR3 has 14 residues. Between the trimmed V and J ends, which lost 1 base and 1 base, there was a span of 8 bases.